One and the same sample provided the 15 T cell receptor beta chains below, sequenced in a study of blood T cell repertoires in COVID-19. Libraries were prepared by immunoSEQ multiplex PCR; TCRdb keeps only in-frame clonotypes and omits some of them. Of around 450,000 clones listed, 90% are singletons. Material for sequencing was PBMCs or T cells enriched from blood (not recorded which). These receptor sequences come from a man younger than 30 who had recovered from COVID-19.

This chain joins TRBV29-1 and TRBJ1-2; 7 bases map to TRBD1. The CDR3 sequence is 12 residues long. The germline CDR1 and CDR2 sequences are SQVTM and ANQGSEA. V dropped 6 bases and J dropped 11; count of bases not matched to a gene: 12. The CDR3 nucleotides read TGCAGCGTCGCCCGGGACAGCCTCGGATACACCTTC. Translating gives CSVARDSLGYTF.

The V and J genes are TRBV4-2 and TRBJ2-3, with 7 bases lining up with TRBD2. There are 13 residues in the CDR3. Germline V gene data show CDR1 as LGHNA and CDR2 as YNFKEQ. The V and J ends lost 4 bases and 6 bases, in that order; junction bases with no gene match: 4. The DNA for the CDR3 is TGTGCCAGCAGCCGCGGGAGTCCGGATACGCAGTATTTT. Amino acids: CASSRGSPDTQYF.

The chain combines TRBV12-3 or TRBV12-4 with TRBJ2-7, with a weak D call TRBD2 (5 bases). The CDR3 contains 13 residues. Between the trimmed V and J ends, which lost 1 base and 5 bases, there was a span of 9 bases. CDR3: CASSLGRNHEQYF. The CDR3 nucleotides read TGTGCCAGCAGTTTAGGGAGGAACCACGAGCAGTACTTC.

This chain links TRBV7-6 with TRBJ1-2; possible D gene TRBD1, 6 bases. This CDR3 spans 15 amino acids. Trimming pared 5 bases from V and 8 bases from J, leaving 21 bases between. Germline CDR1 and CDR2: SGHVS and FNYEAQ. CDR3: CASSPRGGGSYGYTF. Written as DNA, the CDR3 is TGTGCCAGCAGCCCTAGGGGGGGAGGATCTTACGGCTACACCTTC.

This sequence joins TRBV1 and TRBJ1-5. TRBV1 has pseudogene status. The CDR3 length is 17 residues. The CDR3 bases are TGCACCAGCAGCCACCCCCGGGAGGGAGGGAGCAATCAGCCCCAGCATTTT. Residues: CTSSHPREGGSNQPQHF.

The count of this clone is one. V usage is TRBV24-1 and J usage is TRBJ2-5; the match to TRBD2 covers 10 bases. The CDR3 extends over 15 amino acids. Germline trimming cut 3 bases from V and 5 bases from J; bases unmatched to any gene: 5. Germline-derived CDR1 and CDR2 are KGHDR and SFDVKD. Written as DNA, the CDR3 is TGTGCCACCAGTGATACTAGCGGGGTCTGGGAGACCCAGTACTTC. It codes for CATSDTSGVWETQYF.

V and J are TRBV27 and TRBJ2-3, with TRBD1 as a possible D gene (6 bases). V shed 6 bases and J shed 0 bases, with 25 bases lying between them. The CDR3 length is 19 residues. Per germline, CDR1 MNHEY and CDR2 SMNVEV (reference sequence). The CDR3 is CASRPNRDRWGPSTDTQYF. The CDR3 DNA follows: TGTGCCAGCAGACCGAATCGGGACCGCTGGGGGCCTAGCACAGATACGCAGTATTTT.

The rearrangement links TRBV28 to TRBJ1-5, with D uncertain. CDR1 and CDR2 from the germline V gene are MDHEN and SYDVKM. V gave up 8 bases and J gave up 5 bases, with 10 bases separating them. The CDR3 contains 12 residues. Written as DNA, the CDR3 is TGTGCCAGCGGTCTACCTTATCAGCCCCAGCATTTT. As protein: CASGLPYQPQHF.

CDR3 DNA: TGTGCCAGCAGTCGTGACAGGGCTGGGGCCAACGTCCTGACTTTC. Protein sequence: CASSRDRAGANVLTF. This chain links TRBV27 with TRBJ2-6, with 7 bases identical to TRBD1. Germline V lookup: CDR1 MNHEY, CDR2 SMNVEV (reference sequence). CDR3 length: 15 amino acids. V lost 5 bases, J lost 2 bases, and 3 bases stayed unmatched.

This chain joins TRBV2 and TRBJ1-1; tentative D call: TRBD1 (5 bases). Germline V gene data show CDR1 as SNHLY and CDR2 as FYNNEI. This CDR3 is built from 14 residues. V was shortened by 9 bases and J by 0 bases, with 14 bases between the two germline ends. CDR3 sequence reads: CASQTVSMNTEAFF. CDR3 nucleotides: TGTGCCAGTCAGACAGTCTCCATGAACACTGAAGCTTTCTTT. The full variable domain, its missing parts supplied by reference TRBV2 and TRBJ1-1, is EPEVTQTPSHQVTQMGQEVILRCVPISNHLYFYWYRQILGQKVEFLVSFYNNEISEKSEIFDDQFSVERPDGSNFTLKIRSTKLEDSAMYFCASQTVSMNTEAFFGQGTRLTVV.

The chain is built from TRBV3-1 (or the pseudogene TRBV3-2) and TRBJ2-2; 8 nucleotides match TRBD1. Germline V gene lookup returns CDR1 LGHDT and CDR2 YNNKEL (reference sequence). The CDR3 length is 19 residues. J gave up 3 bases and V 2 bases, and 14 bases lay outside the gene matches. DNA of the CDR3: TGTGCCAGCAGCCAAAACTTCGGGACAGGAAGTTTGTACACCGGGGAGCTGTTTTTT. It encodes CASSQNFGTGSLYTGELFF.

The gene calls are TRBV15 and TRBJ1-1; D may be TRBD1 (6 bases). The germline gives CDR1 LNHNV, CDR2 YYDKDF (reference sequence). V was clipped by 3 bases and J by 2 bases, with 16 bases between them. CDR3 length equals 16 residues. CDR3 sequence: CATSSKPGGPNTEAFF. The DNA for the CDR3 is TGTGCCACCAGCAGCAAACCGGGGGGGCCTAACACTGAAGCTTTCTTT.

The CDR3 region is CASSQGFSEAFF. CDR3 in DNA: TGTGCCAGCAGCCAAGGTTTCTCTGAAGCTTTCTTT. The chain uses TRBV3-1 (or the pseudogene TRBV3-2) and TRBJ1-1, with no clear D. CDR1 and CDR2 from the germline V gene are LGHDT and YNNKEL (reference sequence). The CDR3 runs 12 residues. V was shortened by 1 base and J by 6 bases, with 6 bases between the two germline ends.

The CDR3 DNA reads as TGTGCCACCAGCGGCCGACAGGGGGCGGCAGATACGCAGTATTTT. Residues: CATSGRQGAADTQYF. The rearrangement uses TRBV15 and TRBJ2-3, with TRBD1 matching over 10 bases. There are 15 residues in the CDR3. Germline loops: CDR1 LNHNV, CDR2 YYDKDF (reference sequence). Unmatched junction bases numbered 6, after V lost 5 bases and J lost 4 bases. The whole variable domain, filled in from reference TRBV15 and TRBJ2-3, reads DAMVIQNPRYQVTQFGKPVTLSCSQTLNHNVMYWYQQKSSQAPKLLFHYYDKDFNNEADTPDNFQSRRPNTSFCFLDIRSPGLGDTAMYLCATSGRQGAADTQYFGPGTRLTVL.

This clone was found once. The CDR3, as DNA: TGCGCCAGCAGCTTTGACATAAGCTCTGGAAACACCATATATTTT. This gives the protein CASSFDISSGNTIYF. The chain couples TRBV5-1 to TRBJ1-3; D unclear. The germline V gene encodes CDR1 SGHRS and CDR2 YFSETQ. The ends were cut back, 2 bases at V and 0 bases at J, with 9 bases in the middle. This CDR3 contains 15 residues.